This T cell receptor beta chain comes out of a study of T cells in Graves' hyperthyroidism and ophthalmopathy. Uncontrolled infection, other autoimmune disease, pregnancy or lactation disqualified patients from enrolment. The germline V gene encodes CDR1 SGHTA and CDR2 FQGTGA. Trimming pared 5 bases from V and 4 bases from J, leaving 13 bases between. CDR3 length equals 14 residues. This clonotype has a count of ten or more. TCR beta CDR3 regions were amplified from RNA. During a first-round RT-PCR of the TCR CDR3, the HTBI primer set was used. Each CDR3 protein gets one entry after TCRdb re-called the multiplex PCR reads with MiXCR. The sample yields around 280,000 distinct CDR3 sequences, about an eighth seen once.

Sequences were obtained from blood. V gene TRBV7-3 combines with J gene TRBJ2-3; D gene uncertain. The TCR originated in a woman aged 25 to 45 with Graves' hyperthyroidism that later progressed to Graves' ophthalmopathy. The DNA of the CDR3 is TGTGCCAGCAGCCCTCGGGTAGACGCAGATACGCAGTATTTT. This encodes CASSPRVDADTQYF. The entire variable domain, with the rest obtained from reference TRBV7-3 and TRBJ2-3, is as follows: GAGVSQTPSNKVTEKGKYVELRCDPISGHTALYWYRQSLGQGPEFLIYFQGTGAADDSGLPNDRFFAVRPEGSVSTLKIQRTERGDSAVYLCASSPRVDADTQYFGPGTRLTVL.